Listed here are 19 T cell receptor beta chains from one sample, sequenced in a study of blood T cell repertoires in COVID-19. The assay was immunoSEQ multiplex PCR, and TCRdb's table has in-frame clones only and misses some. The table has about 300,000 clones, roughly 84% seen once. Sample: peripheral blood. The receptors come from a human donor with COVID-19, enrolled during active disease. The donor label of this sample is uncertain.

The sample holds many counts of this clone. This chain uses TRBV7-9 with TRBJ1-2; 10 nucleotides match TRBD1. Germline V gives CDR1 SEHNR, CDR2 FQNEAQ (reference sequence). V was clipped by 0 bases and J by 8 bases; unmatched bases: 12. This CDR3 has 17 residues. The CDR3 loop is CASSLATDRGQGGGYTF. CDR3 nucleotide sequence: TGTGCCAGCAGCTTAGCGACCGACAGGGGGCAGGGGGGCGGCTACACCTTC.

The chain employs TRBV29-1 and TRBJ2-7; TRBD2 matches at 7 bases. CDR3 size: 13 residues. Germline V gene lookup returns CDR1 SQVTM and CDR2 ANQGSEA. The V gene end was trimmed by 7 bases and the J gene end by 2 bases; junction bases not matched to a gene: 8. The CDR3 protein is CSAMGGTPYEQYF. For the CDR3, the DNA is TGCAGCGCTATGGGGGGGACCCCCTACGAGCAGTACTTC.

The chain joins TRBV6-5 to TRBJ2-1, with 12 nucleotides matching TRBD2. This CDR3 spans 15 amino acids. Germline V gene data show CDR1 as MNHEY and CDR2 as SVGAGI. The V and J ends lost 7 bases and 6 bases, in that order; junction bases with no gene match: 7. Here the CDR3 reads CASKTPGLAGNEQFF. The DNA of the CDR3 is TGTGCCAGCAAAACGCCGGGACTAGCGGGCAATGAGCAGTTCTTC.

This chain links TRBV28 with TRBJ1-3, with unresolved D. Deletions cut 7 bases from V and 0 bases from J, with 13 bases between. The CDR3 has 15 amino acids. Germline V gene sequence: CDR1 MDHEN, CDR2 SYDVKM. DNA of the CDR3: TGTGCCAGCACCATGCTGGGAGGCTCTGGAAACACCATATATTTT. It codes for CASTMLGGSGNTIYF.

CDR3 DNA sequence: TGTGCCAGCAGTCCCTCTCCTTGGGCGACCCAGTACTTC. The encoded protein is CASSPSPWATQYF. The chain uses TRBV27 and TRBJ2-5; D ambiguous. Trimming took off 5 bases at V and 7 bases at J, with 14 bases between the two ends. The CDR3 runs to 13 residues. The V gene's germline CDR1 is MNHEY and CDR2 SMNVEV (reference sequence).

The V call is TRBV25-1, the J call TRBJ1-3, with 7 bases fitting TRBD1. The V and J ends lost 5 bases and 3 bases, in that order; junction bases with no gene match: 7. The CDR3 is made up of 15 amino acids. CDR1 is MGHDK and CDR2 is SYGVNS in the germline V gene. For the CDR3, the DNA is TGTGCCAGCAGTCGACAGGGAGGTTTTGGAAACACCATATATTTT. This codes for CASSRQGGFGNTIYF.

This chain uses TRBV29-1 with TRBJ2-7; D might be TRBD1 (5 bases). V lost 0 bases and J lost 4, with 7 bases in between. Germline CDR1 is SQVTM and CDR2 is ANQGSEA. The CDR3 covers 12 residues. CDR3 DNA: TGCAGCGTTGAAGACAGGGTTTACGAGCAGTACTTC. This sequence encodes CSVEDRVYEQYF.

The chain couples TRBV7-3 to TRBJ2-5, with 9 bases that match TRBD1. V dropped 4 bases and J dropped 6; count of bases not matched to a gene: 15. This CDR3 is built from 17 residues. CDR1 is SGHTA, CDR2 FQGTGA, per germline. CDR3 sequence: CASSSDVTGGNGKTQYF. CDR3 DNA: TGTGCCAGCAGCTCCGATGTTACAGGGGGCAATGGGAAGACCCAGTACTTC.

This chain uses TRBV7-2 with TRBJ1-1; D perhaps matches TRBD1 (5 bases). The CDR3 is 13 amino acids. The germline gives CDR1 SGHTA, CDR2 FQGNSA. V was shortened by 2 bases and J by 5 bases, with 9 bases between the two germline ends. The DNA of the CDR3 is TGTGCCAGCAGCTTACAGGGCAGTACTGAAGCTTTCTTT. Its protein is CASSLQGSTEAFF.

This chain links TRBV7-2 with TRBJ2-1; 10 nucleotides line up with TRBD2. Germline trimming cut 0 bases from V and 8 bases from J; bases unmatched to any gene: 4. Germline CDR1 reads SGHTA; CDR2 reads FQGNSA. The CDR3 runs to 15 residues. This CDR3 is CASSLASGRSDEQFF. In DNA, the CDR3 is TGTGCCAGCAGCTTAGCTAGCGGGAGGTCCGATGAGCAGTTCTTC.

This clone has just a few counts. The chain recombines TRBV19 with TRBJ2-1; 16 nucleotides match TRBD2. The CDR3 length is 19 residues. V gave up 4 bases and J gave up 8 bases; unmatched junction bases: 14. Germline CDR1 is LNHDA and CDR2 is SQIVND (reference sequence). The CDR3 protein is CASSNAGLAGGPPFHEQFF. The CDR3 DNA follows: TGTGCCAGTAGTAATGCGGGACTAGCGGGAGGGCCACCCTTCCATGAGCAGTTCTTC.

V and J are TRBV5-1 and TRBJ2-7; D might be TRBD1 (6 bases). Trimming shortened V by 4 bases and J by 5 bases, and 19 bases separated the two germline ends. From germline, CDR1 is SGHRS and CDR2 YFSETQ. The CDR3 is 15 amino acids. In DNA form, the CDR3 reads TGCGCCAGCAGCGGAAAGACAGGAAGAGGGGACGAGCAGTACTTC. This encodes CASSGKTGRGDEQYF. Using reference TRBV5-1 and TRBJ2-7 for the parts outside the CDR3, the full variable domain is KAGVTQTPRYLIKTRGQQVTLSCSPISGHRSVSWYQQTPGQGLQFLFEYFSETQRNKGNFPGRFSGRQFSNSRSEMNVSTLELGDSALYLCASSGKTGRGDEQYFGPGTRLTVT.

J is TRBJ2-7 and V is TRBV7-9, with TRBD2 matching 13 bases. Losses at the gene ends were 3 bases for V and 4 bases for J; bases not matched to a gene: 0. Per the germline V gene, CDR1 is SEHNR and CDR2 is FQNEAQ (reference sequence). The CDR3 is 14 residues long. CDR3 DNA sequence: TGTGCCAGCAGCTTGACTAGCGGGAGGTACGAGCAGTACTTC. The encoded protein is CASSLTSGRYEQYF.

The chain recombines TRBV28 with TRBJ1-1; D unresolved. CDR3 size: 13 residues. Germline CDR1 reads MDHEN; CDR2 reads SYDVKM. Trimming cost V 2 bases and J 1 base, with 5 bases left between them. The CDR3 region is CASSLHTNTEAFF. The CDR3 coding sequence is TGTGCCAGCAGTTTACACACGAACACTGAAGCTTTCTTT.

The genes are TRBV29-1 and TRBJ2-2; tentatively, D is TRBD2 (5 bases). The CDR3 has 14 amino acids. Trimming stripped 6 bases from V and 4 bases from J, with 15 bases between. Germline values: CDR1 SQVTM, CDR2 ANQGSEA. CDR3 DNA sequence: TGCAGCGTAGTACGAGGGAGAGGCACCGGGGAGCTGTTTTTT. It is translated as CSVVRGRGTGELFF.

V usage is TRBV13 and J usage is TRBJ1-3; a weak D match, TRBD1 (5 bases). Germline V gene data show CDR1 as PRHDT and CDR2 as FYEKMQ (reference sequence). The CDR3 totals 16 residues. V gave up 4 bases and J gave up 0 bases, with 13 bases separating them. The DNA for the CDR3 is TGTGCCAGCAGCTGGAGGGGACGCAGCTCTGGAAACACCATATATTTT. It yields the protein CASSWRGRSSGNTIYF.

The genes are TRBV5-4 and TRBJ2-7; 8 bases are shared with TRBD1. Trimming took 4 bases from V and 6 from J; bases not matched to a gene: 9. CDR3 length: 14 amino acids. Germline V gives CDR1 SGHNT, CDR2 YYREEE (reference sequence). This chain's CDR3 is CASSAGQGPGEQYF. Here the CDR3 DNA reads TGTGCCAGCAGCGCTGGACAGGGTCCGGGCGAGCAGTACTTC. The variable domain in full, completed from reference TRBV5-4 and TRBJ2-7, reads ETGVTQSPTHLIKTRGQQVTLRCSSQSGHNTVSWYQQALGQGPQFIFQYYREEENGRGNFPPRFSGLQFPNYSSELNVNALELDDSALYLCASSAGQGPGEQYFGPGTRLTVT.

In its sample, this clone was seen a few times. The V call is TRBV6-5, the J call TRBJ2-1; TRBD1 matches at 8 bases. This CDR3 has 15 residues. Losses at the gene ends were 6 bases for V and 4 bases for J; bases not matched to a gene: 8. Per germline, CDR1 MNHEY and CDR2 SVGAGI. CDR3: CASRPRGRGYNEQFF. In DNA, the CDR3 is TGTGCCAGCAGGCCCAGGGGGCGCGGATACAATGAGCAGTTCTTC.

The gene calls are TRBV4-3 and TRBJ2-7; D remains unclear. Trimming removed 0 bases at V and 1 base at J, with 10 bases between. The CDR3 extends over 15 amino acids. Per the germline V gene, CDR1 is LGHNA and CDR2 is YSLEER. The CDR3 here is CASSQDPVGSYEQYF. Written as DNA, the CDR3 is TGCGCCAGCAGCCAAGACCCGGTTGGTTCCTACGAGCAGTACTTC.